The sequence of this T cell receptor (beta chain) was determined in a study of T cells after yellow fever vaccination. General observations from the study: A weaker secondary response peaked on day 5, the primary on day 15. Most primary-vaccination clones reappeared after the booster (about 97% CD4, about 87% CD8).

Production of TCR cDNA was by 5'RACE template switching, which also added a universal primer site and UMIs. TCRdb called the 5' RACE reads again in MiXCR, with one record for every CDR3 protein. The table lists around 250,000 distinct CDR3 sequences, about 7% of them singletons, with around 0.9% in the top ten. The CDR3 is 14 amino acids. V was clipped by 3 bases and J by 0 bases, with 9 bases between them. CDR1 and CDR2 (germline): SGHNT, YYREEE (reference sequence). This clonotype was observed many times. The antigen remains unidentified. J is TRBJ1-1 and V is TRBV5-4, with D possibly matching TRBD1 (6 bases). Material: CD4+ T cells sorted from PBMCs, obtained 15 days after the yellow fever booster vaccination. This sequence originates from a man aged 25-45 years who received the YFV17D yellow fever vaccine. The CDR3 bases are TGTGCCAGCAGCTCCAACAGGGTGAACACTGAAGCTTTCTTT. It translates to CASSSNRVNTEAFF.